Listed below are T cell receptor beta chains from one sample, sequenced in a study of OX40 agonist ivuxolimab in advanced cancers. Sequencing was performed with immunoSEQ multiplex PCR; in TCRdb, only in-frame clones are kept and a portion is missing. The repertoire holds tens of thousands of clones, with roughly 85% as singletons. The specimen comprised CD4+ or CD8+ T cells sorted from blood, sampled in a trial of the OX40 agonist ivuxolimab. Receptors were obtained from an adult with an advanced solid tumor such as melanoma, head and neck, liver or kidney cancer. Each CDR3 is given without its conserved first and last residue. A D gene is named only where the DNA matches it firmly.

-	TRBV6-1	TRBJ2-3	ASIRSRESTDTQY
-	TRBV6-5	TRBJ1-3	ASSYSGRGNTIY
TRBD1	TRBV7-8	TRBJ1-5	ASSLGQGVQPQH
-	TRBV7-9	TRBJ1-6	ASSPRGGGNNSPLH
-	TRBV2	TRBJ1-3	ASSLTRDTIY
-	TRBV6-6	TRBJ2-7	ASGGTGEQY
TRBD2	TRBV4-1	TRBJ2-1	ASSQEGNGRRNNEQF
-	TRBV21-1	TRBJ1-2	ASSKEDRGHSYGYT
-	TRBV11-3	TRBJ1-1	ASEEDTEAF
TRBD2	TRBV6-5	TRBJ2-7	ASTSLRGDEQY
-	TRBV7-2	TRBJ2-7	ASSLAPAFGVHEQY
-	TRBV9	TRBJ2-1	ASSVGILAYNEQF
-	TRBV6-6	TRBJ2-1	ASSLGPYNEQF
-	TRBV6-5	TRBJ2-5	ASSYSRVQETQY
TRBD1	TRBV9	TRBJ2-3	ASNRDRVADTQY
-	TRBV7-9	TRBJ2-1	ASSSWDSATYNEQF
-	TRBV4-3	TRBJ2-7	ASSQNFGAEQY
-	TRBV11-2	TRBJ2-3	ASSLNRLADTQY
TRBD1	TRBV7-2	TRBJ1-1	ASSLFGTENTEAF
TRBD1	TRBV28	TRBJ1-2	ASRPGTAVDGYT
-	TRBV7-9	TRBJ2-3	ASSKQSTDTQY
-	TRBV2	TRBJ2-7	ASKLSSYEQY
-	TRBV5-1	TRBJ1-2	ASSLIQNYGYT
-	TRBV5-1	TRBJ1-4	ASSVGGGRKLF
TRBD1	TRBV30	TRBJ2-7	AWSTGGDEQY
TRBD2	TRBV7-9	TRBJ2-7	ASSLLGLAASYEQY
TRBD2	TRBV13	TRBJ2-7	ASSSLGSGQYEQY
-	TRBV5-1	TRBJ2-2	ASSLRQGEGTGELF
-	TRBV6-5	TRBJ1-2	ASSFGVNYGYT